This T cell receptor (beta chain) was identified in a study of human T cells and chemical hapten exposure (dated by TCRdb to about 2021). Describing the broader study: For sensitization, 2% DPC in acetone was applied to a 2 cm by 2 cm area of upper inner arm skin. Throughout the study period of around 24 weeks, patients also received therapeutic DPC doses to the scalp every week. Patch testing on the upper back used Finn chambers containing 0.01% DPC, with scoring done after 6 days according to International Contact Dermatitis Research Group standards. The mostly female patient cohort included alopecia areata with under or over 50% scalp involvement, alopecia totalis and alopecia universalis. Libraries were combined into a pool for sequencing, and differences in TCR yield between samples came mainly from small differences in library volumes within the pool. This study followed changes in the peripheral blood TCR repertoire in vivo during primary and secondary sensitization of alopecia patients to the hapten diphenylcyclopropenone (DPC). Blood samples were taken from patients before sensitization (week 0) and then at 2, 6 and about 24 weeks after DPC sensitization. Roughly 30 alopecia patients gave blood for TCR sequencing at one to four time points (pre-sensitization, 2, 6 and 24 weeks). Overall study outcomes, separate from this receptor: Compared with pre-sensitization or healthy control sets, expanded TCRs formed significantly more large CDR3 similarity clusters, which is consistent with antigen-driven responses. After repeated subsampling, changes were observed in the strength of the expansion versus patch-test correlation and in the threshold at which the correlation became significant. Because all patients had alopecia, a presumed autoimmune disease, the immune response of the patients might differ from that of healthy individuals. DPC sensitization did not change how many TCRs were above 1 in 1000 frequency, and no evidence was found of alterations in global repertoire structure. Patch test score correlated positively with the number of PT1 expanded TCRs, reaching significance at thresholds 8, 16 and 32 but not at 4.

Library creation used RACE. Instrument used: NextSeq 500. Library preparation attached unique molecular identifiers to individual cDNA molecules for quantitative, reproducible TCR counting. From each blood RNA sample, both TCR alpha and TCR beta chains were sequenced. Concerning the study's data processing: The median number of TCRs per sample was some 100,000, ranging from roughly 20,000 to 700,000. The Decombinator software suite was used to annotate V, J and CDR3 in the TCR reads. To make PS versus PT1 abundance plots, every sample was subsampled to the same number of TCRs (28,000). Expanded TCRs were defined as absent before sensitization and observed at least eight times at the 2-week time point. TCRdb reanalyzed the raw reads on its own, using fastp at Q25 for trimming and MiXCR for clone calling, and kept in-frame beta chains. CDR3 protein sequences are deduplicated, and each keeps its most common genes and DNA. TCRdb's processing, not the study's, gives the V and J calls here. The table for this sample lists more than 95,000 distinct CDR3 sequences; about 34% of them were counted only once. The leading ten clones occupy 2.5% to 3% of the sample.

Cut back by 0 bases and 0 bases, the V and J ends lie 15 bases apart. The germline V gene (reference sequence) specifies DFQATT as CDR1 and SNEGSKA as CDR2. The CDR3 has 17 amino acids, counting the end cysteine and phenylalanine. Of the read, only the CDR3 DNA is kept; its 51 bases are in frame from base 1. The time point label of this sample denotes: patch test 3, about 24 weeks after DPC sensitization. This sample's treatment or condition label indicates: therapeutic diphenylcyclopropenone sensitization with weekly scalp DPC. At each patch-test visit, blood was drawn before the patch test was applied. To be eligible, patients had to be aged 18 to 70, diagnosed with alopecia and judged suitable for DPC therapy, while pregnant patients were excluded. Unfractionated whole blood was collected in Tempus Blood RNA tubes, and total RNA was extracted from that blood. This clonotype was observed a few times. It lacks a known antigen. Per-nucleotide qualities are absent, and no much larger clonotype sits a single base away.

This chain joins TRBV20-1 to TRBJ2-1; a tentative D match to TRBD2 spans 6 bases. The source material was whole blood, sampled in connection with sensitization to the hapten diphenylcyclopropenone (DPC). This TCR derives from a man aged 40-55 years with alopecia areata. Some clones in this sample may be carry-over from other donors' samples. The sequence in DNA is TGCAGTGCTAGAGATGAGTGGGGGAGGAGCTCCTACAATGAGCAGTTCTTC. This yields the protein CSARDEWGRSSYNEQFF.